The entry below describes one T cell receptor (beta chain). What it binds is not known. Graves' hyperthyroidism is called stable when ophthalmopathy does not progress within 18 months. Patients were excluded because of uncontrolled infection, other autoimmune disease, pregnancy or lactation. Around 10 ml fresh peripheral blood yielded the PBMCs. This record comes from a study of T cells in Graves' hyperthyroidism and ophthalmopathy. Whole-study findings and limits: In the blood, most expanded thyroid clonotypes above 0.001 appeared as well.

Amplification of TCR beta CDR3 regions used RNA as the template. HTBI primers drove first-round RT-PCR of the TCR CDR3. One entry per CDR3 protein, called by TCRdb with MiXCR from the multiplex PCR reads. The table shows over 300,000 distinct CDR3 sequences, with around 13% occurring only once. This receptor was identified in a woman aged 60-75 years with Graves' hyperthyroidism. Sequenced input: blood.

This CDR3 is CSANRGGGQPQHF. CDR3 sequence (DNA): TGCAGTGCTAACAGGGGGGGAGGACAGCCCCAGCATTTT. The V gene is TRBV20-1, the J gene TRBJ1-5, with TRBD1 matching 8 bases. The germline V gene has CDR1 DFQATT and CDR2 SNEGSKA (reference sequence). The CDR3 has 13 residues. After removal of 4 bases from V and 7 bases from J, the junction contained 6 bases not matched to a gene.